A single sample is the source of the 31 T cell receptor beta chains below, sequenced in a study of post-analysis software for immune sequencing data. Prepared libraries of TCR beta cDNA carried unique molecular identifiers. TCRdb re-analysed the PCR reads in MiXCR, keeping a single row per CDR3 protein. The table lists some 890,000 distinct CDR3 sequences, around 50% of them singletons. The antigens of these receptors remain unknown. General study results and limits: Patients used several TRBV segments, including TRBV5-6, TRBV5-1 and TRBV20-1, more often than controls.

Sequenced input: blood. Every receptor here comes from a girl between 10 and 17 years old with multiple sclerosis.

This clonotype has only a few counts. The rearrangement links TRBV3-1 to TRBJ1-4; D gene uncertain. Germline V gives CDR1 LGHDT, CDR2 YNNKEL (reference sequence). V was pared by 0 bases and J by 10 bases, with 24 bases between. The CDR3 has 18 amino acids. CDR3 DNA: TGTGCCAGCAGCCAAGATCTAACTCTCTCCCGGGCCCCTGGAAAACTGTTTTTT. It encodes CASSQDLTLSRAPGKLFF.

The chain combines TRBV20-1 with TRBJ2-1; TRBD1 aligns across 9 bases. The germline V gene encodes CDR1 DFQATT and CDR2 SNEGSKA (reference sequence). The V and J ends lost 2 bases and 8 bases, in that order; junction bases with no gene match: 7. The CDR3 is made up of 14 amino acids. The CDR3: CSARWGQGSDEQFF. CDR3 coding DNA: TGCAGTGCTAGATGGGGACAGGGTAGCGATGAGCAGTTCTTC.

The chain recombines TRBV5-1 with TRBJ2-3; 11 bases are a match to TRBD2. Unmatched junction bases numbered 15, after V lost 7 bases and J lost 2 bases. CDR1 is SGHRS, CDR2 YFSETQ, per germline. There are 18 residues in the CDR3. The CDR3 is CASDGQRATSGNTDTQYF. CDR3 nucleotides: TGCGCCAGCGACGGCCAGAGGGCGACTAGCGGGAACACAGATACGCAGTATTTT.

This clonotype was seen a few times. This chain links TRBV29-1 with TRBJ1-4; 8 bases agree with TRBD1. The ends lost 6 bases at V and 7 bases at J; junction bases unmatched: 10. The germline gives CDR1 SQVTM, CDR2 ANQGSEA. This CDR3 is 14 amino acids long. The CDR3 nucleotides read TGCAGCGTCGGGGGGACCGGGACAGGTGAAAAACTGTTTTTT. Amino acids: CSVGGTGTGEKLFF.

The rearrangement joins TRBV5-1 to TRBJ1-2; no reliable D call. Trimming shortened V by 4 bases and J by 8 bases, and 12 bases separated the two germline ends. The germline gives CDR1 SGHRS, CDR2 YFSETQ. This CDR3 is 12 amino acids long. The CDR3 DNA sequence: TGCGCCAGCAGCCCATACTCGGGAGGCTACACCTTC. Amino acid sequence: CASSPYSGGYTF.

The rearrangement links TRBV4-1 to TRBJ2-1, with D maybe TRBD1 (8 bases). CDR1 is MGHRA and CDR2 is YSYEKL in the germline V gene. The V end was cut by 3 bases, the J end by 10 bases, with 13 bases between. The CDR3 contains 13 residues. The chain's CDR3 is CASSHYRGGEQFF. In nucleotides, the CDR3 is TGCGCCAGCAGCCATTACAGGGGGGGGGAGCAGTTCTTC.

Comment on this clonotype: A read error may explain this, as a much larger clone is one base away. The V and J genes are TRBV10-3 and TRBJ1-2, with D uncertain. Germline CDR1 ENHRY, CDR2 SYGVKD. Trimming stripped 3 bases from V and 4 bases from J, with 9 bases between. The CDR3 extends over 13 amino acids. The CDR3: CAISEGLSYGYTF. The CDR3 DNA follows: TGTGCCATCAGTGAAGGGCTGTCCTATGGCTACACCTTC.

V and J are TRBV5-1 and TRBJ1-1; D remains unclear. Trimming took off 4 bases at V and 5 bases at J, with 15 bases between the two ends. Germline V gives CDR1 SGHRS, CDR2 YFSETQ. The CDR3 is 14 amino acids. The CDR3 bases are TGCGCCAGCAGCCCGGTTCCCCCTCGGACTGAAGCTTTCTTT. It encodes CASSPVPPRTEAFF.

The genes are TRBV6-4 and TRBJ2-7; a possible D gene is TRBD1 (6 bases). The CDR3 sequence is 15 residues long. Germline V lookup: CDR1 MRHNA, CDR2 SNTAGT. Trimming stripped 0 bases from V and 9 bases from J, with 18 bases between. The CDR3 DNA reads as TGTGCCAGCAGTGACTCACAGGGCTCCTACAATGGGCAGTACTTC. Amino acids: CASSDSQGSYNGQYF.

The chain carries TRBV29-1 and TRBJ2-1; D is perhaps TRBD1 (6 bases). This CDR3 region has 11 residues. Germline V gene lookup returns CDR1 SQVTM and CDR2 ANQGSEA. The V end was cut by 6 bases, the J end by 15 bases, with 18 bases between. The CDR3: CSVETGSRRFF. DNA for the CDR3: TGCAGCGTGGAAACAGGGTCGCGTAGGTTCTTC.

This clonotype was recorded only once. The V and J genes are TRBV6-2 or TRBV6-3 and TRBJ2-4; either TRBD1 or TRBD2 may fit D (5 bases each). The J call may not be correct, given that the DNA end is closer to TRBJ2-7. The CDR3 length is 14 residues. From germline, CDR1 is MNHEY and CDR2 SVGEGT. The CDR3 DNA is TGTGCCAGCAGTGCCTCCGGGACCCTTTACGAGCAGTACTTC. Its translation is CASSASGTLYEQYF.

The J gene is TRBJ2-3, the V gene TRBV24-1, with D uncertain. V was trimmed by 3 bases and J by 7 bases, leaving 10 bases between them. The CDR3 has 13 amino acids. CDR1 and CDR2 from the germline V gene are KGHDR and SFDVKD. The CDR3 DNA sequence: TGTGCCACCAGTGATCCGAGTAGGAATACGCAGTATTTT. The encoded protein is CATSDPSRNTQYF.

V usage is TRBV7-6 and J usage is TRBJ1-6; D unclear. Trimming pared 6 bases from V and 12 bases from J, leaving 12 bases between. Germline CDR1 and CDR2: SGHVS and FNYEAQ. The CDR3 loop spans 12 amino acids. CDR3 nucleotide sequence: TGTGCCAGCAGTCCAGAGAGAGGACCCCTCCACTTT. This sequence encodes CASSPERGPLHF.

The genes are TRBV10-3 and TRBJ2-7; maybe TRBD2 (5 bases). The CDR3 consists of 13 residues. Germline V lookup: CDR1 ENHRY, CDR2 SYGVKD. V lost 2 bases and J lost 2, with 7 bases in between. The CDR3 region has the DNA TGTGCCATCAGTGAGGGTAGCGCCTACGAGCAGTACTTC. Translation gives CAISEGSAYEQYF.

This chain connects TRBV3-1 to TRBJ2-7; 8 nucleotides match TRBD2. Per the germline V gene, CDR1 is LGHDT and CDR2 is YNNKEL (reference sequence). The CDR3 runs to 16 residues. V shed 0 bases and J 3 bases; nucleotides not matched to a gene: 7. The CDR3 bases are TGTGCCAGCAGCCAAGATTTGGTTAGCGGGGTCTACGAGCAGTACTTC. It codes for CASSQDLVSGVYEQYF.

The V call is TRBV3-1, the J call TRBJ1-5; a weak D match, TRBD1 (6 bases). This CDR3 is built from 14 residues. Germline CDR1 and CDR2: LGHDT and YNNKEL (reference sequence). Trimming took off 3 bases at V and 7 bases at J, with 13 bases between the two ends. The CDR3 DNA reads TGTGCCAGCAGCCAGGGGGGGGCCGAGCAGCCCCAGCATTTT. The encoded protein is CASSQGGAEQPQHF. Based on the CDR3 plus reference TRBV3-1 and TRBJ1-5, the full variable domain is DTAVSQTPKYLVTQMGNDKSIKCEQNLGHDTMYWYKQDSKKFLKIMFSYNNKELIINETVPNRFSPKSPDKAHLNLHINSLELGDSAVYFCASSQGGAEQPQHFGDGTRLSIL.

The V and J genes are TRBV12-3 or TRBV12-4 and TRBJ1-2; 7 positions match TRBD1. Trimming removed 6 bases from V and 3 bases from J; junction bases left unmatched: 4. The CDR3 runs 13 residues. DNA for the CDR3: TGTGCCAGCAGGCTCACAGGGGACTATGGCTACACCTTC. The encoded protein is CASRLTGDYGYTF.

The chain combines TRBV7-2 with TRBJ2-7; 11 bases line up with TRBD1. Germline V gene sequence: CDR1 SGHTA, CDR2 FQGNSA. The CDR3 is 14 residues long. The trim removed 5 bases at V and 5 bases at J, leaving 5 bases unmatched. CDR3 protein: CASSKDRGHNEQYF. CDR3 coding DNA: TGTGCCAGCAGCAAGGACAGGGGGCACAACGAGCAGTACTTC.

The V and J genes are TRBV3-1 and TRBJ2-7; D may be TRBD2 (5 bases). The V gene's germline CDR1 is LGHDT and CDR2 YNNKEL (reference sequence). The V gene lost 2 bases and the J gene lost 7 bases, with 6 bases spanning the gap. This CDR3 contains 11 residues. The CDR3 spells CASSQQREQYF. CDR3 in DNA: TGTGCCAGCAGCCAACAGCGGGAGCAGTACTTC.

The chain carries TRBV6-6 and TRBJ1-1; TRBD1 is a possible D gene (6 bases). The CDR3 is 11 residues long. The V gene's germline CDR1 is MNHNY and CDR2 SVGAGI (reference sequence). Trimming shortened V by 5 bases and J by 12 bases, and 13 bases separated the two germline ends. This CDR3 is CASSDQGLTFF. CDR3 sequence (DNA): TGTGCCAGCAGTGATCAGGGGTTGACTTTCTTT.

This clonotype showed up just a few times. At one end, the junction sequence differs from germline, possibly due to a read error. J is TRBJ2-7 and V is TRBV5-6; D may be TRBD2 (6 bases). CDR1 is SGHDT, CDR2 YYEEEE, per germline. The CDR3 has 12 amino acids. CDR3 region: CASGGAGYGQYF. In DNA form, the CDR3 reads TGTGCCAGCGGCGGGGCAGGGTACGGGCAGTACTTC.

This clonotype was seen only a few times. J is TRBJ2-7 and V is TRBV20-1; D ambiguous. V dropped 2 bases and J dropped 5 bases, with 10 bases sitting between them. CDR3 length: 12 amino acids. Germline-derived CDR1 and CDR2 are DFQATT and SNEGSKA (reference sequence). CDR3 amino acids: CSARSFLDEQYF. The CDR3, as DNA: TGCAGTGCTAGAAGCTTCCTGGACGAGCAGTACTTC.

This clonotype turned up a few times. One end of the junction fails to match germline, which may point to a read error. The rearrangement joins TRBV5-1 to TRBJ2-5, with D tentatively TRBD1 (5 bases). Germline loops: CDR1 SGHRS, CDR2 YFSETQ. The length of the CDR3 is 14 residues. The CDR3 region is CASSLGQGVETQYF. CDR3 in DNA: TGTGCCAGCAGTTTGGGGCAGGGCGTGGAGACCCAGTACTTC.

This clonotype occurred a few times. The rearrangement uses TRBV27 and TRBJ2-3; unclear D gene. The germline CDR1 and CDR2 sequences are MNHEY and SMNVEV (reference sequence). Trimming removed 5 bases at V and 7 bases at J, with 10 bases between. This CDR3 contains 12 residues. The CDR3 DNA sequence: TGTGCCAGCAGTCCCCAAGCCAATACGCAGTATTTT. Its protein is CASSPQANTQYF.

This clonotype was seen a handful of times. The chain uses TRBV25-1 and TRBJ2-7; no reliable D call. Germline V gives CDR1 MGHDK, CDR2 SYGVNS. V shed 1 base and J shed 1 base, with 5 bases lying between them. This CDR3 has 13 amino acids. The CDR3 DNA reads TGTGCCAGCAGTGAATTCCTATCCTACGAGCAGTACTTC. Its protein product is CASSEFLSYEQYF.

The chain joins TRBV28 to TRBJ1-6; no reliable D call. V was clipped by 5 bases and J by 6 bases, with 20 bases between them. This CDR3 is built from 17 residues. The V gene's germline CDR1 is MDHEN and CDR2 SYDVKM. The CDR3 reads CASSPQDHWRANSPLHF. The CDR3 DNA sequence: TGTGCCAGCAGTCCCCAGGACCATTGGAGAGCTAATTCACCCCTCCACTTT.

This clonotype is a singleton in its sample. V is TRBV29-1 and J is TRBJ2-4, with D perhaps matching TRBD1 (5 bases). The last part of the DNA fits TRBJ2-7 better; the J call may be wrong. Germline CDR1 and CDR2: SQVTM and ANQGSEA. This CDR3 contains 15 residues. CDR3 residues: CSAATDTVSPYEQYF. The CDR3 DNA reads TGCAGCGCTGCGACGGACACAGTAAGTCCCTACGAGCAGTACTTC.

V and J are TRBV12-5 and TRBJ2-5; 8 bases align to TRBD2. The CDR3 runs to 16 residues. With V trimmed by 6 bases and J by 4 bases, 13 bases remained unmatched. The germline gives CDR1 LGHNT, CDR2 FRNRAP. Written as DNA, the CDR3 is TGTGCTAGTGGCCCTTCCCGGGGGGGAATCGGAGAGACCCAGTACTTC. This sequence encodes CASGPSRGGIGETQYF.

J is TRBJ2-1 and V is TRBV11-2; D is perhaps TRBD1 or TRBD2 (6 bases each). The CDR3 spans 14 residues. The V gene lost 0 bases and the J gene lost 9 bases, with 12 bases spanning the gap. CDR1 and CDR2 from the germline V gene are SGHAT and FQNNGV. The DNA for the CDR3 is TGTGCCAGCAGCTTAGAGGGGGGCCGTTTTGAGCAGTTCTTC. This encodes CASSLEGGRFEQFF.

This clonotype was seen more than once but under ten times. This chain connects TRBV20-1 to TRBJ1-5; 8 nucleotides line up with TRBD1. J was trimmed by 1 base and V by 0 bases; bases with no gene match: 8. This CDR3 spans 17 amino acids. The germline gives CDR1 DFQATT, CDR2 SNEGSKA (reference sequence). The DNA of the CDR3 is TGCAGTGCTAGAGATTTTCGGACAGGGCTCAGCAATCAGCCCCAGCATTTT. Translated, it gives CSARDFRTGLSNQPQHF.

This rearrangement joins TRBV29-1 to TRBJ1-2; 7 bases are shared with TRBD1. This CDR3 has 15 residues. Losses at the gene ends were 6 bases for V and 3 bases for J; bases not matched to a gene: 13. Germline CDR1 reads SQVTM; CDR2 reads ANQGSEA. CDR3 sequence: CSVPGTDLNHYGYTF. The CDR3 nucleotides are TGCAGCGTGCCGGGGACAGACCTAAACCACTATGGCTACACCTTC.